The 7 T cell receptor beta chains given below trace back to one sample, sequenced in a study of T cell repertoires in cytomegalovirus infection. MiXCR, run by TCRdb on the reads, gives a single entry per CDR3 protein. The table lists 250,000 to 300,000 distinct CDR3 sequences, roughly a fifth of them singletons, with roughly a fifth in the top ten. Antigens of these TCRs are unknown. Sequenced material: cultured PBMCs, taken from culture after CMV antigen stimulation. These receptors originate from a human donor in good health (CMV status not recorded). Some clones in this sample may be carry-over from other donors' samples.

This clonotype was seen a few times. The chain uses TRBV7-8 and TRBJ2-2; D is unresolved. Trimming stripped 5 bases from V and 3 bases from J, with 13 bases between. This CDR3 is built from 15 residues. From germline, CDR1 is SGHVS and CDR2 FQNEAQ. The CDR3 region is CASSTTDRDTGELFF. As DNA, the CDR3 is TGTGCCAGCAGCACTACCGACCGAGACACCGGGGAGCTGTTTTTT. The whole variable domain, remainder taken from reference TRBV7-8 and TRBJ2-2, is GAGVSQSPRYKVAKRGQDVALRCDPISGHVSLFWYQQALGQGPEFLTYFQNEAQLDKSGLPSDRFFAERPEGSVSTLKIQRTQQEDSAVYLCASSTTDRDTGELFFGEGSRLTVL.

V usage is TRBV2 and J usage is TRBJ2-1; 12 bases match TRBD2. The V gene end was trimmed by 3 bases and the J gene end by 1 base; junction bases not matched to a gene: 10. Germline CDR1 is SNHLY and CDR2 is FYNNEI. CDR3 length: 19 amino acids. CDR3 DNA: TGTGCCAGCAGTGATCCCGGGACTAGCGGGTTCTTTTCCTACAATGAGCAGTTCTTC. Translation gives CASSDPGTSGFFSYNEQFF.

This clonotype has more than one count but fewer than ten. The chain carries TRBV4-2 and TRBJ1-4; no clear D gene. Germline CDR1 and CDR2: LGHNA and YNFKEQ. CDR3 length equals 14 residues. Trimming pared 4 bases from V and 4 bases from J, leaving 10 bases between. CDR3 residues: CASSPAAINEKLFF. Written as DNA, the CDR3 is TGTGCCAGCAGCCCGGCAGCTATTAATGAAAAACTGTTTTTT.

Ten or more counts support this clonotype. J is TRBJ2-7 and V is TRBV7-2; D unclear. There are 13 residues in the CDR3. Trimming shortened V by 1 base and J by 5 bases, and 9 bases separated the two germline ends. The germline V gene has CDR1 SGHTA and CDR2 FQGNSA. For the CDR3, the DNA is TGTGCCAGCAGCTTAGGACGAGTCGACGAGCAGTACTTC. Protein sequence: CASSLGRVDEQYF.

This clonotype was seen ten or more times. The chain combines TRBV28 with TRBJ1-2, with D hard to call. Trimming stripped 4 bases from V and 0 bases from J, with 24 bases between. The CDR3 runs to 19 residues. CDR1 is MDHEN, CDR2 SYDVKM, per germline. The CDR3 nucleotides are TGTGCCAGCAGTTCAATCCCTCCGGGCCTCATTGACTCTAACTATGGCTACACCTTC. This encodes CASSSIPPGLIDSNYGYTF.

This clonotype was counted between two and nine times. The V gene is TRBV4-1, the J gene TRBJ2-6; D unclear. This CDR3 contains 22 residues. Trimming pared 0 bases from V and 0 bases from J, leaving 24 bases between. CDR1 is MGHRA and CDR2 is YSYEKL in the germline V gene. CDR3 coding DNA: TGCGCCAGCAGCCAAGAGGTTGGCAATTTGGGTGCCCACCGCTCTGGGGCCAACGTCCTGACTTTC. The encoded protein is CASSQEVGNLGAHRSGANVLTF.

Many counts were recorded for this clonotype. The chain joins TRBV7-9 to TRBJ1-6; 7 nucleotides match TRBD1. In germline, CDR1 is SEHNR, CDR2 FQNEAQ (reference sequence). The J segment lost 7 bases and the V segment lost 5 bases, leaving 5 bases of the junction unmatched. The CDR3 sequence is 14 residues long. CDR3 nucleotide sequence: TGTGCCAGCAGCCCAGGGGGATGGAATTCACCCCTCCACTTT. Translated, it gives CASSPGGWNSPLHF.